This T cell receptor beta chain appears in the sequencing data of a study of blood T cell repertoires in COVID-19. Overall study context: The United States, Italy and Spain supplied acute and convalescent COVID-19 samples.

The V gene end was trimmed by 5 bases and the J gene end by 9 bases; junction bases not matched to a gene: 14. The V gene's germline CDR1 is SGHRS and CDR2 YFSETQ. The CDR3 covers 15 residues. Methods used by the authors: Counts of nucleated cells, estimated from reference gene primer amplification, were obtained. Assay used: immunoSEQ multiplex PCR; TCRdb lists only in-frame clones, some missing. V and J calls and clone size are copied from that table; D and trimming were computed from the DNA. The sample has about 93,000 clones; approximately 86% are singletons. The chain recombines TRBV5-1 with TRBJ2-1, with TRBD2 identical over 7 bases. The sequenced sample was peripheral blood. The origin of this receptor is a woman of 80 years or more with acute or convalescent COVID-19. CDR3 sequence: CASRTSPSHSGEQFF. The DNA for the CDR3 is TGCGCCAGCAGGACTAGCCCGTCCCATAGTGGTGAGCAGTTCTTC.